This TCR beta chain was sequenced for a study of cytomegalovirus exposure and HLA in healthy donors. Germline loops: CDR1 SGHTA, CDR2 FQGTGA. V lost 5 bases and J 4 bases, leaving 17 bases between the germline ends. The CDR3 spans 16 residues. The PCR used 60 Vbeta and 13 Jbeta primers. The table came from immunoSEQ multiplex PCR; TCRdb's copy has only in-frame clones and leaves some out. The table has about 200,000 clones, roughly four fifths seen once. Sequenced: PBMCs. J is TRBJ2-2 and V is TRBV7-3; D might be TRBD1 (6 bases). This receptor was taken from a man aged 25 to 45 in good health and CMV-seronegative. CDR3 in DNA: TGTGCCAGCAGCACCCTAGACAGGAAAGTCACCGGGGAGCTGTTTTTT. It yields the protein CASSTLDRKVTGELFF.